This T cell receptor (beta chain) was observed in a study of blood T cell repertoires in COVID-19. Germline trimming cut 7 bases from V and 3 bases from J; bases unmatched to any gene: 8. CDR3 length: 13 residues. The V gene's germline CDR1 is SQVTM and CDR2 ANQGSEA. The repertoire was sequenced with immunoSEQ multiplex PCR; TCRdb's copy has only in-frame clones and lacks some. The table has 110,000 to 150,000 clones, 80% seen once. This receptor was identified in a man aged 65-85 years who had recovered from COVID-19. The chain carries TRBV29-1 and TRBJ1-2; TRBD1 matches 7 bases. The sample taken for sequencing was peripheral blood. The CDR3 DNA reads as TGCAGCGCCCGGGACAGTAGGCACTATGGCTACACCTTC. Protein product: CSARDSRHYGYTF.